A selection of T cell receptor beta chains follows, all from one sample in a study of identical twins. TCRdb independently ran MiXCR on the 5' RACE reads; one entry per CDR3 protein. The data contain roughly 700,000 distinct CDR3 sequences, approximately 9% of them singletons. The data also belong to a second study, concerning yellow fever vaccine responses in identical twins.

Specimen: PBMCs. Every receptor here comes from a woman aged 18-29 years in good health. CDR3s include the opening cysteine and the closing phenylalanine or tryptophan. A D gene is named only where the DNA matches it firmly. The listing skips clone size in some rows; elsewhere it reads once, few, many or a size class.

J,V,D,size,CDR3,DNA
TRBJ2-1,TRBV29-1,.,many,CSFKRRLYNEQFF,TGCAGCTTTAAGAGGCGCTTATACAATGAGCAGTTCTTC
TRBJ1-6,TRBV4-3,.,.,CASSQDEDSNSPLHF,TGCGCCAGCAGCCAAGATGAAGACAGTAATTCACCCCTCCACTTT
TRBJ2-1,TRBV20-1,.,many,CSALLRSQSYNEQFF,TGCAGTGCCCTACTGAGGAGCCAAAGTTACAATGAGCAGTTCTTC
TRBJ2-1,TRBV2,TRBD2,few,CASSQGWLAGGNEQFF,TGTGCCAGCAGCCAAGGGTGGCTAGCGGGAGGGAATGAGCAGTTCTTC
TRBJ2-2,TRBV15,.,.,CATSRPGTITGELFF,TGTGCCACCAGCAGGCCCGGGACAATCACCGGGGAGCTGTTTTTT
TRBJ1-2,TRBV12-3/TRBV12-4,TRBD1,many,CASSPMTGGKYGYTF,TGTGCCAGCAGTCCAATGACAGGGGGCAAGTATGGCTACACCTTC
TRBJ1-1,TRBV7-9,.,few,CASSSDGVNTEAFF,TGTGCCAGCAGCAGTGACGGGGTGAACACTGAAGCTTTCTTT
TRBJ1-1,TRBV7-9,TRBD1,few,CASSLPTGVTEAFF,TGTGCCAGCAGCTTACCAACAGGGGTGACTGAAGCTTTCTTT
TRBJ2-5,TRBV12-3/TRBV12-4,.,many,CASRSELGSEQETQYF,TGTGCCAGCAGGTCGGAGCTGGGGTCAGAGCAAGAGACCCAGTACTTC
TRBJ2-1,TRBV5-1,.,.,CASSAGQSYNEQFF,TGCGCCAGCAGCGCGGGACAGTCCTACAATGAGCAGTTCTTC
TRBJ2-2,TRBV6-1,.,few,CASRPRTGVGELFF,TGTGCCAGCAGACCCAGGACCGGGGTCGGGGAGCTGTTTTTT
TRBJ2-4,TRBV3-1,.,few,CASSRTTGPRNIQYF,TGTGCCAGCAGCCGGACGACAGGTCCGCGAAACATTCAGTACTTC
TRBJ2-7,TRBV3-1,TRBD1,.,CASSQVGDRGRWESSYEQYF,TGTGCCAGCAGCCAAGTAGGGGACAGGGGCCGATGGGAGAGCTCCTACGAGCAGTACTTC
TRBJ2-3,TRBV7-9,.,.,CAGSSAPDTQYF,TGTGCCGGCAGCTCTGCGCCAGATACGCAGTATTTT
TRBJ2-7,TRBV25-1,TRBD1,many,CASSQTGALDEQYF,TGTGCCAGCAGCCAGACAGGGGCCCTGGACGAGCAGTACTTC
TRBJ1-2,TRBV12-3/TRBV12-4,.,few,CASSFEPTYGYTF,TGTGCCAGCAGTTTCGAACCGACCTATGGCTACACCTTC
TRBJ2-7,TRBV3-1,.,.,CASSHPARHEQYF,TGTGCCAGCAGCCACCCGGCTAGGCACGAGCAGTACTTC
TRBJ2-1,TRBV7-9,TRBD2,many,CASSAQREGKFF,TGTGCCAGCAGCGCCCAGCGGGAGGGGAAGTTCTTC
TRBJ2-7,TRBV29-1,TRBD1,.,CSVEKQGSPYEQYF,TGCAGCGTTGAAAAACAGGGGTCCCCCTACGAGCAGTACTTC
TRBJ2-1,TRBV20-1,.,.,CSEGGASYNEQFF,TGCAGTGAGGGGGGTGCGAGCTACAATGAGCAGTTCTTC
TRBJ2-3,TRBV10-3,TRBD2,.,CAISRGLAGKSTDTQYF,TGTGCCATCAGCAGGGGACTAGCGGGGAAGAGCACAGATACGCAGTATTTT
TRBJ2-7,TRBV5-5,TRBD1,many,CASRKGQGSSYEQYF,TGTGCCAGCAGAAAGGGACAGGGGAGCTCCTACGAGCAGTACTTC
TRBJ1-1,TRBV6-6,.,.,CASREGRTEAFF,TGTGCCAGCAGGGAGGGTCGGACTGAAGCTTTCTTT
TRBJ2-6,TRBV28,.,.,CASRSGRGPSSGANVLTF,TGTGCCAGCAGGTCGGGACGGGGACCTTCCTCTGGGGCCAACGTCCTGACTTTC
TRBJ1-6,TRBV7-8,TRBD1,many,CATSPTGGTPLHF,TGTGCTACCAGCCCCACAGGGGGGACACCCCTCCACTTT
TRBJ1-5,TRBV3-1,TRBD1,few,CASSEGQGQPQHF,TGTGCCAGCAGTGAGGGACAGGGCCAGCCCCAGCATTTT
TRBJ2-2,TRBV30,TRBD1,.,CAWNKGQGNTGELFF,TGTGCCTGGAACAAGGGACAGGGGAACACCGGGGAGCTGTTTTTT
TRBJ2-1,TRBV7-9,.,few,CASSFRAARLNEQFF,TGTGCCAGCAGCTTTAGGGCCGCGCGGCTGAATGAGCAGTTCTTC
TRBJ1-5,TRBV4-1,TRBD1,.,CASSPLGQRSNQPQHF,TGCGCCAGCAGCCCGTTGGGACAGAGGAGCAATCAGCCCCAGCATTTT
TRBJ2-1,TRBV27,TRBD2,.,CASSFLGGENNEQFF,TGTGCCAGCAGTTTTTTGGGGGGGGAGAACAATGAGCAGTTCTTC
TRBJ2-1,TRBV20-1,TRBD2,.,CSAIRTRSPSEQFF,TGCAGTGCTATCAGGACTAGAAGTCCGTCGGAGCAGTTCTTC
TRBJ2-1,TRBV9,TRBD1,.,CASSPHPGTGFDEQFF,TGTGCCAGCAGCCCCCATCCCGGGACAGGGTTCGATGAGCAGTTCTTC
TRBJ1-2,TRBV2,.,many,CASSENGGRSYTF,TGTGCCAGCAGTGAAAATGGGGGCAGGAGCTACACCTTC
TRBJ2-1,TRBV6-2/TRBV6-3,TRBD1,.,CASRSPGQGQTEQFF,TGTGCCAGCAGATCACCGGGACAGGGGCAAACTGAGCAGTTCTTC
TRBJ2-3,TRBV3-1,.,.,CASSPPGTGADTQYF,TGTGCCAGCAGCCCCCCCGGGACTGGCGCAGATACGCAGTATTTT
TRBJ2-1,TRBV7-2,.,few,CASSHGRDNEQFF,TGTGCCAGCAGCCACGGTAGGGACAATGAGCAGTTCTTC
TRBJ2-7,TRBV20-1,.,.,CSAPPSLEQYF,TGCAGTGCTCCCCCCTCCCTCGAGCAGTACTTC
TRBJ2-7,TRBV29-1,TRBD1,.,CALRQGDSYEQYF,TGCGCGCTAAGACAGGGGGACTCCTACGAGCAGTACTTC
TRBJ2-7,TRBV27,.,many,CASSFGVGSYEQYF,TGTGCCAGCAGTTTCGGGGTGGGCTCCTACGAGCAGTACTTC
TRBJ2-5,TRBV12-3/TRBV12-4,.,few,CASSPGRGWGTETQYF,TGTGCCAGCAGTCCAGGTCGGGGTTGGGGGACGGAGACCCAGTACTTC
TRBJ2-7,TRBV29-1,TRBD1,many,CSVGGQDSYEQYF,TGCAGCGTTGGGGGACAGGACTCCTACGAGCAGTACTTC
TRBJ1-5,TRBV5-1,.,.,CASSFGGDNQPQHF,TGCGCCAGCAGCTTTGGGGGAGACAATCAGCCCCAGCATTTT
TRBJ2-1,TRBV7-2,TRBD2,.,CASSYTSGAYNEQFF,TGTGCCAGCAGCTATACTAGCGGCGCCTACAATGAGCAGTTCTTC
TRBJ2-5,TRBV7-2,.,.,CASTRPGEETQYF,TGTGCCAGCACCCGCCCTGGGGAAGAGACCCAGTACTTC
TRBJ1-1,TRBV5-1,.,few,CASSSRAHTEAFF,TGCGCCAGCAGCTCGAGGGCGCACACTGAAGCTTTCTTT